Listed below are T cell receptor beta chains from one sample, sequenced in a study of Tregs in tolerant kidney transplant recipients. Here immunoSEQ multiplex PCR was the method, and the copy in TCRdb shows in-frame clones only, minus some. Of over 60,000 clones in the sample, 95% to 98% were seen once. The sample consisted of CD4+ T cells from blood, taken before the transplant. All receptors derive from a human donor who received a combined kidney and bone marrow transplant. The CDR3 runs from the conserved cysteine through the conserved F or W. The D gene is left open where the match is weak. Clone sizes are given selectively: once, few, many, or a class where the clone is expanded.

V,size,D,J,CDR3,DNA
TRBV2,.,TRBD2,TRBJ2-4,CASSEALLREGQNIQYF,TGTGCCAGCAGTGAAGCGCTTCTTAGGGAGGGGCAAAACATTCAGTACTTC
TRBV18,.,TRBD1,TRBJ2-6,CASSPTGVGSGANVLTF,TGTGCCAGCTCACCTACAGGGGTAGGCTCTGGGGCCAACGTCCTGACTTTC
TRBV15,once,.,TRBJ2-1,CATSRVGDLSEQFF,TGTGCCACCAGCAGAGTGGGAGACTTGAGTGAGCAGTTCTTC
TRBV9,.,TRBD1,TRBJ1-1,CASSRQGLGNTEAFF,TGTGCCAGCAGCAGACAGGGGTTGGGGAACACTGAAGCTTTCTTT
TRBV7-9,.,.,TRBJ2-1,CASSLPASWGEIGQFF,TGTGCCAGCAGCCTTCCGGCTAGTTGGGGCGAGATAGGGCAGTTCTTC
TRBV2,once,TRBD1,TRBJ2-1,CASSVGTGIYNEQFF,TGTGCCAGCAGCGTAGGGACAGGGATTTACAATGAGCAGTTCTTC
TRBV4-2,once,.,TRBJ2-7,CASSQVDRPYEQYF,TGTGCCAGCAGCCAAGTGGACAGACCCTACGAGCAGTACTTC
TRBV5-5,.,TRBD1,TRBJ2-3,CASRGTATDTQYF,TGTGCCAGCAGGGGGACAGCTACAGATACGCAGTATTTT
TRBV7-2,once,.,TRBJ1-4,CASSRLDRNEKLFF,TGTGCCAGCAGCCGACTGGACAGAAATGAAAAACTGTTTTTT
TRBV18,.,.,TRBJ2-7,CASSPIGFAYEQYF,TGTGCCAGCTCACCTATCGGGTTCGCCTACGAGCAGTACTTC
TRBV29-1,.,.,TRBJ2-3,CSVSPSGTDTQYF,TGCAGCGTTTCACCCAGCGGCACAGATACGCAGTATTTT
TRBV19,.,.,TRBJ2-3,CASSTYGTSDTQYF,TGTGCCAGTAGTACGTACGGGACATCAGATACGCAGTATTTT
TRBV6-6,.,.,TRBJ1-1,CASSHQGRGGPSEAFF,TGTGCCAGCAGTCATCAGGGGAGAGGGGGTCCCTCTGAAGCTTTCTTT
TRBV6-6,.,.,TRBJ1-2,CASSYRATGYGYTF,TGTGCCAGCAGTTACCGCGCTACAGGGTATGGCTACACCTTC
TRBV5-1,.,TRBD1,TRBJ1-2,CASSLGTGPYGYTF,TGCGCCAGCAGCTTGGGGACAGGGCCTTATGGCTACACCTTC